Below are 22 T cell receptor beta chains sequenced from a single sample in a study of cytomegalovirus exposure and HLA in healthy donors. PCR involved 60 Vbeta and 13 Jbeta primers. TCRdb's table, derived via immunoSEQ multiplex PCR, lists solely in-frame clones and lacks some. The table includes about 130,000 clones, roughly 74% detected once. Sequencing was performed on PBMCs. All receptors come from a woman in her fifties or sixties in good health and CMV-seropositive.

This clone has a handful of counts. This chain connects TRBV19 to TRBJ2-3; 8 bases are a match to TRBD1. CDR1 LNHDA and CDR2 SQIVND come from the germline V gene (reference sequence). V shed 4 bases and J 3 bases; nucleotides not matched to a gene: 9. The CDR3 covers 16 residues. The CDR3 DNA is TGTGCCAGTAGTACAACTGGGACAGGAAAAACAGATACGCAGTATTTT. It yields the protein CASSTTGTGKTDTQYF.

The V gene is TRBV11-2, the J gene TRBJ2-1, with D tentatively TRBD1 (6 bases). The V and J ends lost 5 bases and 9 bases respectively, with 23 bases between them. CDR1 SGHAT and CDR2 FQNNGV come from the germline V gene. The CDR3 is 16 amino acids. CDR3 nucleotide sequence: TGTGCCAGCAGCCCGATCCGCTGGACTCAGGGGTTTGAGCAGTTCTTC. The encoded protein is CASSPIRWTQGFEQFF.

V usage is TRBV15 and J usage is TRBJ2-2, with no clear D. Germline lookup yields CDR1 LNHNV and CDR2 YYDKDF (reference sequence). CDR3 length equals 15 residues. The V end was cut by 3 bases, the J end by 0 bases, with 8 bases between. CDR3 protein: CATSSQVPNTGELFF. CDR3 DNA sequence: TGTGCCACCAGCAGTCAGGTACCGAACACCGGGGAGCTGTTTTTT.

This sequence joins TRBV10-3 and TRBJ2-5, with 7 bases aligning to TRBD1. CDR3 size: 14 residues. Germline values: CDR1 ENHRY, CDR2 SYGVKD. V was clipped by 3 bases and J by 4 bases; unmatched bases: 5. The CDR3 region has the DNA TGTGCCATCAGTGATTCGACAGGGTCAGAGACCCAGTACTTC. It yields the protein CAISDSTGSETQYF.

The gene calls are TRBV7-2 and TRBJ2-3, with TRBD2 as a possible D gene (6 bases). Trimming pared 6 bases from V and 1 base from J, leaving 11 bases between. The length of the CDR3 is 14 residues. CDR1 is SGHTA, CDR2 FQGNSA, per germline. CDR3: CASRPPGGTDTQYF. Here the CDR3 DNA reads TGTGCCAGCAGGCCCCCGGGGGGCACAGATACGCAGTATTTT.

This clone occurred once. The chain carries TRBV7-9 and TRBJ2-3; 10 bases line up with TRBD1. Trimming took 4 bases from V and 6 from J; bases not matched to a gene: 10. Germline-derived CDR1 and CDR2 are SEHNR and FQNEAQ (reference sequence). The CDR3 runs to 16 residues. CDR3 in DNA: TGTGCCAGCAGCTCGAGCCCGGGACAGGGGAAGGATACGCAGTATTTT. It is translated as CASSSSPGQGKDTQYF.

Points on this clone: One end of the junction varies from germline; a read error may be responsible. This specimen includes other DNA sequences encoding the same CDR3. The chain's CDR3 is CASSPGQPKLFF. Here the CDR3 DNA reads TGCGCCAGCAGCCCGGGACAACCAAAACTGTTTTTT. The rearrangement links TRBV2 to TRBJ1-4; TRBD1 is a possible D gene (6 bases). The CDR3 covers 12 residues. In germline, CDR1 is SNHLY, CDR2 FYNNEI.

V is TRBV5-4 and J is TRBJ2-3; a weak D match, TRBD1 (5 bases). CDR1 is SGHNT, CDR2 YYREEE, per germline (reference sequence). This CDR3 is 15 amino acids long. V was clipped by 3 bases and J by 1 base, with 12 bases between them. The CDR3 nucleotides read TGTGCCAGCAGCTCAGGGCCAGCTGGCACAGATACGCAGTATTTT. It encodes CASSSGPAGTDTQYF.

V gene TRBV2 combines with J gene TRBJ1-1; 9 bases match TRBD1. V trimming: 4 bases; J trimming: 1 base; junction bases outside the gene matches: 1. Looked up from germline, CDR1 is SNHLY and CDR2 is FYNNEI. The CDR3 loop spans 14 amino acids. CDR3 sequence: CASSAGQGNTEAFF. For the CDR3, the DNA is TGTGCCAGCAGTGCGGGACAGGGGAACACTGAAGCTTTCTTT.

V gene TRBV7-9 combines with J gene TRBJ2-7; TRBD1 matches at 7 bases. CDR1 is SEHNR and CDR2 is FQNEAQ in the germline V gene (reference sequence). The V segment lost 3 bases and the J segment 6 bases; nucleotides outside the gene matches: 2. The CDR3 runs 12 residues. The CDR3 coding sequence is TGTGCCAGCAGCTTTTCAGGGGGCGAGCAGTACTTC. Translating it yields CASSFSGGEQYF.

This chain links TRBV6-6 with TRBJ2-1; 8 bases are a match to TRBD2. Trimming at V came to 6 bases and at J to 9 bases, leaving 7 bases not matched to a gene. The CDR3 has 13 residues. CDR1 and CDR2 from the germline V gene are MNHNY and SVGAGI (reference sequence). For the CDR3, the DNA is TGTGCCAGCAGGGAACTAGCGGAGGGTGAGCAGTTCTTC. It is translated as CASRELAEGEQFF.

This chain uses TRBV6-5 with TRBJ1-2; D is possibly TRBD1 (5 bases). The CDR3 runs to 13 residues. The germline V and J ends were trimmed by 6 bases and 1 base, with 9 bases remaining between them. Looked up from germline, CDR1 is MNHEY and CDR2 is SVGAGI. The CDR3 sequence: CASRVGGNYGYTF. CDR3 sequence (DNA): TGTGCCAGCAGGGTGGGGGGTAACTATGGCTACACCTTC.

V gene TRBV29-1 combines with J gene TRBJ2-7, with 8 bases aligning to TRBD2. V shed 7 bases, J shed 8 bases, and the junction held 7 bases outside the gene matches. CDR1 is SQVTM and CDR2 is ANQGSEA in the germline V gene. The CDR3 loop spans 11 amino acids. The CDR3: CSAGGVGKQYF. The CDR3 bases are TGCAGCGCGGGAGGGGTGGGAAAGCAGTACTTC.

The chain carries TRBV11-3 and TRBJ2-2; unclear D gene. V lost 5 bases to trimming and J lost 4 bases, with 8 bases between them. The germline gives CDR1 SGHNT, CDR2 YENEEA. CDR3 length: 13 residues. CDR3 sequence reads: CASSQLTTGELFF. The CDR3 DNA is TGTGCCAGCAGCCAACTCACCACCGGGGAGCTGTTTTTT.

This chain uses TRBV6-5 with TRBJ1-2, with D hard to call. CDR1 and CDR2 from the germline V gene are MNHEY and SVGAGI. Trimming took 0 bases from V and 3 from J, leaving 5 bases between them. CDR3 size: 13 residues. The CDR3 DNA sequence: TGTGCCAGCAGTTACTCGGCATACTATGGCTACACCTTC. It yields the protein CASSYSAYYGYTF.

The V and J genes are TRBV6-1 and TRBJ1-5; 7 nucleotides line up with TRBD1. Germline-derived CDR1 and CDR2 are MNHNS and SASEGT. The CDR3 is 13 residues long. Trimming removed 11 bases from V and 1 base from J; junction bases left unmatched: 5. The CDR3 DNA follows: TGTGCCGGTCCCAGGGGGAGCAATCAGCCCCAGCATTTT. Amino acids: CAGPRGSNQPQHF.

This clone is judged medium-sized. CDR3 in DNA: TGCGCCAGCAGGGGGACAGCTGGTAAGAACGAGCAGTACTTC. This translates into CASRGTAGKNEQYF. The chain employs TRBV10-2 and TRBJ2-7; 7 nucleotides match TRBD1. This CDR3 contains 14 residues. CDR1 is WSHSY, CDR2 SAAADI, per germline. With V trimmed by 6 bases and J by 5 bases, 10 bases remained unmatched.

This rearrangement joins TRBV5-6 to TRBJ1-5; no clear D gene. Germline CDR1 SGHDT, CDR2 YYEEEE. This CDR3 contains 14 residues. V was trimmed by 4 bases and J by 5 bases, leaving 13 bases between them. CDR3 sequence: CASSHAGADQPQHF. For the CDR3, the DNA is TGTGCCAGCAGCCACGCCGGAGCAGATCAGCCCCAGCATTTT.

The chain links TRBV5-1 to TRBJ1-1; possibly TRBD1 for D (5 bases). This CDR3 region has 14 residues. Germline V gene sequence: CDR1 SGHRS, CDR2 YFSETQ. V lost 1 base, J lost 2 bases, and 9 bases lay in between. The CDR3 bases are TGCGCCAGCAGCTTGCAGGGTTCAAACACTGAAGCTTTCTTT. Its translation: CASSLQGSNTEAFF.

The gene calls are TRBV2 and TRBJ1-5; no firm D call. Trimming cost V 7 bases and J 7 bases, with 17 bases left between them. Per germline, CDR1 SNHLY and CDR2 FYNNEI. The CDR3 length is 14 residues. CDR3 DNA sequence: TGTGCCAGCAACGGGTATAAGGGAGGGCAGCCCCAGCATTTT. Residues: CASNGYKGGQPQHF.

The chain employs TRBV7-9 and TRBJ2-3, with a possible D match to TRBD1 (5 bases). Germline V CDR1 and CDR2: SEHNR, FQNEAQ (reference sequence). This CDR3 is built from 14 residues. Trimming removed 3 bases at V and 2 bases at J, with 9 bases between. The CDR3 nucleotides read TGTGCCAGCAGCTTGGGGCAAGACACAGATACGCAGTATTTT. It encodes CASSLGQDTDTQYF.

The chain uses TRBV7-9 and TRBJ2-3; D is possibly TRBD2 (6 bases). This CDR3 is 13 amino acids long. V was cut by 5 bases and J by 3 bases, with 9 bases left in between. Germline CDR1 SEHNR, CDR2 FQNEAQ (reference sequence). The DNA for the CDR3 is TGTGCCAGCAGCGTAAGCGGGACAGATACGCAGTATTTT. This encodes CASSVSGTDTQYF. Full variable domain (outside the CDR3, taken from reference TRBV7-9 and TRBJ2-3): DTGVSQNPRHKITKRGQNVTFRCDPISEHNRLYWYRQTLGQGPEFLTYFQNEAQLEKSRLLSDRFSAERPKGSFSTLEIQRTEQGDSAMYLCASSVSGTDTQYFGPGTRLTVL.